These 7 T cell receptor beta chains were all obtained from the same sample, sequenced in a study of CD8 T cells in Susac syndrome. Random-hexamer reverse transcription was applied to about 0.5 to 1 ug RNA. TCRdb re-called the immunoSEQ multiplex PCR reads through MiXCR, storing one row per CDR3 protein. The sample holds over 65,000 distinct CDR3 sequences, about 92% seen once. Source material: CD4+ T cells from PBMCs. The source of these receptors is a human donor with Susac syndrome.

The chain carries TRBV7-9 and TRBJ2-3; TRBD2 is a possible D gene (5 bases). Germline assignment: CDR1 SEHNR and CDR2 FQNEAQ (reference sequence). The ends were cut back, 6 bases at V and 0 bases at J, with 7 bases in the middle. The CDR3 has 13 amino acids. The DNA of the CDR3 is TGTGCCAGCAGTCGAGGGAGCACAGATACGCAGTATTTT. Translation gives CASSRGSTDTQYF.

This clonotype came up a few times. This chain connects TRBV28 to TRBJ2-2; weak D call: TRBD2 (6 bases). This CDR3 spans 14 amino acids. V gave up 2 bases and J gave up 3 bases, with 7 bases separating them. Germline loops: CDR1 MDHEN, CDR2 SYDVKM. The CDR3 bases are TGTGCCAGCAGTTTAGCGGGGTACACCGGGGAGCTGTTTTTT. As protein: CASSLAGYTGELFF. Variable domain in full (rest from reference TRBV28 and TRBJ2-2): DVKVTQSSRYLVKRTGEKVFLECVQDMDHENMFWYRQDPGLGLRLIYFSYDVKMKEKGDIPEGYSVSREKKERFSLILESASTNQTSMYLCASSLAGYTGELFFGEGSRLTVL.

The rearrangement joins TRBV7-8 to TRBJ2-7; D is ambiguous. Germline V CDR1 and CDR2: SGHVS, FQNEAQ. This CDR3 is 12 amino acids long. V was pared by 0 bases and J by 6 bases, with 6 bases between. This chain's CDR3 is CASSLATLEQYF. Written as DNA, the CDR3 is TGTGCCAGCAGCTTAGCAACCCTCGAGCAGTACTTC.

This clonotype came up once. V gene TRBV6-2 or TRBV6-3 combines with J gene TRBJ2-3; 11 nucleotides line up with TRBD2. V lost 6 bases, J lost 8 bases, and 10 bases stayed unmatched. CDR3 length equals 15 residues. Germline V CDR1 and CDR2: MNHEY, SVGEGT. Written as DNA, the CDR3 is TGTGCCAGCAGAATTAGCGGGAGGGACTCAAGTACGCAGTATTTT. The encoded protein is CASRISGRDSSTQYF.

The genes are TRBV7-2 and TRBJ1-4, with D possibly matching TRBD1 (5 bases). The germline V and J ends were trimmed by 5 bases and 5 bases, with 12 bases remaining between them. The V gene's germline CDR1 is SGHTA and CDR2 FQGNSA. This CDR3 is 14 amino acids long. Written as DNA, the CDR3 is TGTGCCAGCAGCCCAGGGCCATCGAATGAAAAACTGTTTTTT. Amino acid sequence: CASSPGPSNEKLFF.

The V call is TRBV12-3 or TRBV12-4, the J call TRBJ2-2; TRBD2 matches at 9 bases. Trimming at V came to 6 bases and at J to 2 bases, leaving 4 bases not matched to a gene. This CDR3 has 15 amino acids. The CDR3 region has the DNA TGTGCCAGCAGAAGTAGCGGGGGAAACACCGGGGAGCTGTTTTTT. Protein: CASRSSGGNTGELFF.

The chain employs TRBV6-5 and TRBJ2-6, with unresolved D. Germline V CDR1 and CDR2: MNHEY, SVGAGI. The V gene lost 6 bases and the J gene lost 1 base, with 7 bases spanning the gap. CDR3 length: 14 amino acids. This CDR3 reads CASRGFSGANVLTF. Here the CDR3 DNA reads TGTGCCAGCAGAGGGTTTTCTGGGGCCAACGTCCTGACTTTC.